This TCR beta chain originates from a study of beta chain features in type 1 diabetes. About the study: Age, gender, cell numbers and subset yield matched between patients and controls.

On this clone: Its target is unknown.

It was one heparinised blood draw, averaging about 116 mL, that each donor gave. Study-wide results and limits: PCR might favor shorter templates, equally in patients and controls. Moderate yet significant TCRB CDR3 shortening was seen in Type 1 diabetes patients in all four CD4+ subsets.

The investigators reverse transcribed all of the isolated RNA, so they sequenced expressed TCRB transcripts. Profiling relied on immunoSEQ multiplex PCR, and the TCRdb table lists in-frame clones only, not all of them. The repertoire has some 230,000 clones, around 9.6% of them found once; the top ten carry under 0.035%. The receptor was derived from a woman under 30 in good health. Source material: naive CD4+ T cells from blood.

The CDR3 nucleotides are TGCGCCAGCGGAGAGGTAGCGAGCTACACCTTC. Its protein is CASGEVASYTF. The chain joins TRBV5-1 to TRBJ1-2, with D unclear. Trimming stripped 7 bases from V and 9 bases from J, with 13 bases between. Germline CDR1 and CDR2: SGHRS and YFSETQ. The CDR3 is made up of 11 amino acids.